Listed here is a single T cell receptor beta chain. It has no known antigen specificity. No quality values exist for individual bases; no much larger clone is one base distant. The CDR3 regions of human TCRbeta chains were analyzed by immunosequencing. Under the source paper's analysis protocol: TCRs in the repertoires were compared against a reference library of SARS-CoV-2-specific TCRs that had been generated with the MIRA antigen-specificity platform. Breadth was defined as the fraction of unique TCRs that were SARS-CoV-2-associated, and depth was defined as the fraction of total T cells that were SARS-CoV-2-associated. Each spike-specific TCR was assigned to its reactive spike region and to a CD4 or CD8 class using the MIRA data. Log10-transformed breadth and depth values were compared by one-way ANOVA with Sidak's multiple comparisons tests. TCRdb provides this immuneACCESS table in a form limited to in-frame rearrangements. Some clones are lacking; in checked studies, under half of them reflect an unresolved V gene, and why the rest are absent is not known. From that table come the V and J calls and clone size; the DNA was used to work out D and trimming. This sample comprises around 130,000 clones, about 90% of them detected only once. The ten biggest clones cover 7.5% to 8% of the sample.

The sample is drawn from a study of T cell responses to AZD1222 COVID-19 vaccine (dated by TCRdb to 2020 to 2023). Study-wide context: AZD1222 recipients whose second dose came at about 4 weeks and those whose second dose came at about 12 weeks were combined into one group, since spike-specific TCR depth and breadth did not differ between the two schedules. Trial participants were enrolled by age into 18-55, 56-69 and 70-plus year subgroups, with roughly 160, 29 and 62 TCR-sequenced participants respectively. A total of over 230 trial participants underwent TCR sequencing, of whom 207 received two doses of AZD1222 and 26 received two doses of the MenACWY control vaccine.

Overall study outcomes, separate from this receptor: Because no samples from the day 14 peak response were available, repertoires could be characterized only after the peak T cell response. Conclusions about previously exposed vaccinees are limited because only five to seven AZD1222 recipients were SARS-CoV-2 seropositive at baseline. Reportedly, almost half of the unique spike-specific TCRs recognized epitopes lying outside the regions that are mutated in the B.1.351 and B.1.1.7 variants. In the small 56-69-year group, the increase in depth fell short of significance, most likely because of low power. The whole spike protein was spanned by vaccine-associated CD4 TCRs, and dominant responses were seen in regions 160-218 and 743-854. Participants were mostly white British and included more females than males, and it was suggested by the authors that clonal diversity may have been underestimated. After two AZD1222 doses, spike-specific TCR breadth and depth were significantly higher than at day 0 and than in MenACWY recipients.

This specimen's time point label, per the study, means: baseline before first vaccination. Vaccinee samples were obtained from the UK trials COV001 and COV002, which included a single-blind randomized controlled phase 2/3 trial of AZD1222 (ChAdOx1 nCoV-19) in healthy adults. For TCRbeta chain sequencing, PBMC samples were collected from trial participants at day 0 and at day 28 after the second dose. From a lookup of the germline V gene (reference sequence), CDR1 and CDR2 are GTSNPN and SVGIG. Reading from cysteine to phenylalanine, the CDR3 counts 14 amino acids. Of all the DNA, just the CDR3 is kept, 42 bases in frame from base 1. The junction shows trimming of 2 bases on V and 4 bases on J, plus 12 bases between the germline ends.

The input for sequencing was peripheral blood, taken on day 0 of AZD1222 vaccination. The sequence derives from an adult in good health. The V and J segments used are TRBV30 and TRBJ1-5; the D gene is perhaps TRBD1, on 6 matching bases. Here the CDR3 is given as CAWSPIQGNQPQHF. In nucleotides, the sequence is TGTGCCTGGAGTCCCATCCAGGGGAATCAGCCCCAGCATTTT.